This T cell receptor (beta chain) was profiled in a study of blood T cells in healthy people across ages. Total RNA was extracted at no less than 6 micrograms per sample. A second PCR of roughly 6 to 12 cycles used a sample-barcoded 5' primer and a J-beta primer mix. TCRdb independently ran MiXCR on the 5' RACE reads; one entry per CDR3 protein. The profile shows some 900,000 distinct CDR3 sequences, around 48% of them singletons. There are 17 residues in the CDR3. The V gene's germline CDR1 is KGHDR and CDR2 SFDVKD. Trimming cost V 3 bases and J 0 bases, with 14 bases left between them. The sample comprised blood. The clonotype originates from a man aged 25-40 years in good health. The chain carries TRBV24-1 and TRBJ2-1; tentative D call: TRBD1 (6 bases). In DNA form, the CDR3 reads TGTGCCACCAGTGATCCGCGAACAGGGAGCTCCTACAATGAGCAGTTCTTC. This sequence encodes CATSDPRTGSSYNEQFF.